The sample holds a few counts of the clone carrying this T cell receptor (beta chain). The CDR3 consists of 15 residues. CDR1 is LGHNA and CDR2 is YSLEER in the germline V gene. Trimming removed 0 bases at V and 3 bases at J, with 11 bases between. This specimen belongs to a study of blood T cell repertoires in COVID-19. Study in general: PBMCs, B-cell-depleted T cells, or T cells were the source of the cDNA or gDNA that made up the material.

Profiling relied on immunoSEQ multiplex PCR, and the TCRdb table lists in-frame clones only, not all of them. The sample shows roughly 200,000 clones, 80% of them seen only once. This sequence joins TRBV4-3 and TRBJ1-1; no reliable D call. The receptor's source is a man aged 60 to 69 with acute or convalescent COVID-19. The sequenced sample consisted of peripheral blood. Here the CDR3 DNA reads TGCGCCAGCAGCCAAGAAGTAGACTCCTACACTGAAGCTTTCTTT. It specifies CASSQEVDSYTEAFF.